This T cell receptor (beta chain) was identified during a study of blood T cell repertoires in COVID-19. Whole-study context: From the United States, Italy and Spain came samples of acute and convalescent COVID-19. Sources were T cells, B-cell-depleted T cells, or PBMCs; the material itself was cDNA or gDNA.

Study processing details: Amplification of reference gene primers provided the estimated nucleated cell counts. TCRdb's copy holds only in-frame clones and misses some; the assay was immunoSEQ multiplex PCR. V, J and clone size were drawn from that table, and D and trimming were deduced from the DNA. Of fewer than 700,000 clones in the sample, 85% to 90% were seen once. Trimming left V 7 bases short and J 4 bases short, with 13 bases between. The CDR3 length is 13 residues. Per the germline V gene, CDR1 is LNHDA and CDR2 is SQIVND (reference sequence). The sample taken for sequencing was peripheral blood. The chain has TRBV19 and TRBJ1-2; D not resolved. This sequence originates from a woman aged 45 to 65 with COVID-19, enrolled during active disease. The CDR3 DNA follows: TGTGCCAGTAAATATAATCCGTTCTATGGCTACACCTTC. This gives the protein CASKYNPFYGYTF.